The entry below gives a single T cell receptor beta chain sequence along with its context. This sample stems from a study of blood T cell repertoires in COVID-19. Sequenced by immunoSEQ multiplex PCR; TCRdb stores in-frame clones only, minus some. The sample has more than 150,000 clones; more than 80% are singletons. The CDR3 has 14 residues. V dropped 1 base and J dropped 6 bases, with 10 bases sitting between them. Germline V gives CDR1 MGHRA, CDR2 YSYEKL. The sequenced material came from peripheral blood. The clonotype was recovered from a man aged 55 to 70 with acute or convalescent COVID-19. This chain uses TRBV4-1 with TRBJ1-5, with no clear D. The DNA for the CDR3 is TGCGCCAGCAGCCAAGGTCGCGGGGTTCAGCCCCAGCATTTT. It codes for CASSQGRGVQPQHF.